The sequence of this TCR beta chain was determined in a study of regulatory T cells in long-lasting Graves disease. Study outcomes and limitations: It was possible that the small sample size reduced accuracy.

Time point indicated: persistent/refractory GD, antithyroid drugs over 5 years with positive TRAb. Isolated PBMC RNA provided the starting material for the TCR library. Arm-PCR of CDR3 regions with iRepertoire HTBI primers generated TCR beta libraries. TCRdb recomputed calls from the multiplex PCR reads with MiXCR, one row per CDR3 protein. This sample has 500,000 to 800,000 distinct CDR3 sequences; about 32% occur once, and the top ten carry roughly 40%. V lost 6 bases, J lost 6 bases, and 17 bases lay in between. This CDR3 is built from 15 residues. Note on this clonotype: Antigen: not known.

This chain joins TRBV12-3 or TRBV12-4 and TRBJ2-2; D ambiguous. This clonotype was sampled from a female donor with Graves disease. Sequencing used peripheral blood mononuclear cells (PBMCs), obtained when the disease was refractory, from a patient treated with antithyroid drugs. The CDR3, as DNA: TGTGCCAGCAGCTCCCCGGCGGCCGGTTCCGGGGAGCTGTTTTTT. Protein sequence: CASSSPAAGSGELFF.